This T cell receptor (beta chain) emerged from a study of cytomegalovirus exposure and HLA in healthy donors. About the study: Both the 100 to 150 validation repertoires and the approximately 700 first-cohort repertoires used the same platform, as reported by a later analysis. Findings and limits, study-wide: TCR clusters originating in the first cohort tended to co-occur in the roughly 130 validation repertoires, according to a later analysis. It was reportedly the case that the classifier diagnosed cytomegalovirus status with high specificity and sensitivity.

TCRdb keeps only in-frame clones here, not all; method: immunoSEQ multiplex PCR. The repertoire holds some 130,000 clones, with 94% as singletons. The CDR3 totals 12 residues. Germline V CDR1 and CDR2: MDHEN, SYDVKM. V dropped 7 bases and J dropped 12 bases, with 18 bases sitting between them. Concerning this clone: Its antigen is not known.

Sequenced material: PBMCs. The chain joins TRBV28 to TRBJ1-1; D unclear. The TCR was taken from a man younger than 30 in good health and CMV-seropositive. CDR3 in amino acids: CASTTRRALTFF. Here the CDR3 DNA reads TGTGCCAGCACCACTCGGAGGGCATTGACTTTCTTT.